These 7 T cell receptor beta chains share one sample of origin, sequenced in a study of STAT5B mutations in CD4+ large granular lymphocyte leukemia. Profiled with immunoSEQ multiplex PCR; TCRdb holds only in-frame clones, not every one. The table has 37,000 or so clones, approximately 84% seen once. Sequencing was performed on CD4+ T cells from blood buffy coats. The source is a human donor in good health.

The genes are TRBV6-6 and TRBJ2-3; D uncertain. The CDR3 is 13 residues long. Trimming removed 8 bases from V and 3 bases from J, with 12 bases in between. Germline CDR1 is MNHNY and CDR2 is SVGAGI (reference sequence). CDR3 residues: CASGARPTDTQYF. The CDR3 DNA sequence: TGTGCCAGCGGCGCCAGGCCAACAGATACGCAGTATTTT.

This sequence joins TRBV7-2 and TRBJ2-1; 7 bases fit TRBD2. This CDR3 region has 15 residues. From germline, CDR1 is SGHTA and CDR2 FQGNSA. V lost 3 bases, J lost 1 base, and 3 bases stayed unmatched. Here the CDR3 DNA reads TGTGCCAGCAGCTTCGGGGGGACTTCCTACAATGAGCAGTTCTTC. It translates to CASSFGGTSYNEQFF.

The chain carries TRBV7-2 and TRBJ2-3, with a tentative D call TRBD2 (5 bases). Germline CDR1 reads SGHTA; CDR2 reads FQGNSA. The CDR3 runs to 16 residues. Trimming removed 7 bases at V and 6 bases at J, with 23 bases between. The CDR3 spells CASTLRPGNLGDTQYF. The CDR3 DNA is TGTGCCAGCACCCTTAGACCCGGGAACTTGGGGGATACGCAGTATTTT.

The chain uses TRBV2 and TRBJ1-2; 9 bases fit TRBD1. V lost 6 bases and J lost 5; bases outside the gene matches: 7. The CDR3 consists of 14 residues. Germline V lookup: CDR1 SNHLY, CDR2 FYNNEI. CDR3 in amino acids: CASRRTGEVYGYTF. The CDR3 DNA reads TGTGCCAGCAGGAGGACAGGGGAGGTTTATGGCTACACCTTC. Complete variable domain (other parts from reference TRBV2 and TRBJ1-2): EPEVTQTPSHQVTQMGQEVILRCVPISNHLYFYWYRQILGQKVEFLVSFYNNEISEKSEIFDDQFSVERPDGSNFTLKIRSTKLEDSAMYFCASRRTGEVYGYTFGSGTRLTVV.

The V gene is TRBV7-7, the J gene TRBJ2-1; D is unresolved. CDR3 size: 13 residues. With 5 bases removed from V and 9 bases from J, the gap between germline ends came to 14 bases. Germline-derived CDR1 and CDR2 are SSHAT and FNYEAQ (reference sequence). The CDR3 here is CASSRVDVGEQFF. The CDR3 DNA reads TGTGCCAGCAGCCGCGTAGACGTTGGTGAGCAGTTCTTC.

The rearrangement links TRBV5-4 to TRBJ2-2, with D hard to call. Trimming removed 4 bases at V and 3 bases at J, with 19 bases between. CDR1 is SGHNT, CDR2 YYREEE, per germline (reference sequence). The CDR3 is made up of 17 amino acids. As DNA, the CDR3 is TGTGCCAGCAGCGGCGGTTTAGGTTCGGTATACACCGGGGAGCTGTTTTTT. It translates to CASSGGLGSVYTGELFF.

This clone was counted a few times. This chain joins TRBV7-2 and TRBJ1-6; D unresolved. In germline, CDR1 is SGHTA, CDR2 FQGNSA. Between the trimmed V and J ends, which lost 8 bases and 3 bases, there was a span of 20 bases. The CDR3 sequence is 17 residues long. The CDR3 bases are TGTGCCAGCGGGCTCAGGACGGCGACCTACTATAATTCACCCCTCCACTTT. As protein: CASGLRTATYYNSPLHF.